These 32 T cell receptor beta chains were all obtained from the same sample, sequenced in a study of T cells in Graves' hyperthyroidism and ophthalmopathy (dated by TCRdb to the late 2010s). To prepare the library, multiplex PCR was applied. The sequencer was an Illumina HiSeq 2000. Amplification of TCR beta CDR3 regions was carried out from RNA transcripts. For the first round of RT-PCR on the TCR CDR3, the HTBI primer set was used together with the Qiagen OneStep RT-PCR kit. TCRdb reprocessed the public reads (quality trimming at Q25 with fastp, clone calling with MiXCR) and kept in-frame beta chains. When rows share a CDR3 protein, they turn into one entry using the most common DNA and genes. For this sample the table gives roughly 240,000 distinct CDR3 sequences, of which around 17% were detected only once. 25% to 30% of the sample goes to the ten largest clones. Sequenced sample: blood. The source of these receptors is a woman aged 18-30 years with Graves' ophthalmopathy.

Concerning this clonotype: One end of the junction does not line up with germline, which may come from a read error. The rearrangement uses TRBV7-8 and TRBJ2-1; D tentatively reads TRBD1 or TRBD2 (5 bases each). The germline V gene encodes CDR1 SGHVS and CDR2 FQNEAQ. CDR3 length: 13 amino acids. CDR3 sequence reads: CGAGSSYYNEQFF. Here the CDR3 DNA reads TGCGGGGCCGGATCGAGCTACTACAATGAGCAGTTCTTC.

The chain carries TRBV15 and TRBJ2-5; possible D gene TRBD1, 6 bases. The V gene's germline CDR1 is LNHNV and CDR2 YYDKDF (reference sequence). CDR3 size: 17 residues. V was trimmed by 0 bases and J by 7 bases, leaving 21 bases between them. CDR3 residues: CATSRDRTEPGGGTQYF. CDR3 sequence (DNA): TGTGCCACCAGCAGAGATCGGACAGAGCCGGGTGGGGGGACCCAGTACTTC.

This clonotype was seen a few times. In DNA form, the CDR3 reads TGTGCCAGCTTATCCAGAGGGGGGTACGACTATGGCTACACCTTC. Translated: CASLSRGGYDYGYTF. The chain links TRBV6-1 to TRBJ1-2; D perhaps matches TRBD1 (6 bases). The CDR3 is 15 amino acids. Germline CDR1 MNHNS, CDR2 SASEGT. V dropped 8 bases and J dropped 3 bases, with 19 bases sitting between them.

This clonotype was detected ten times or more. The rearrangement joins TRBV20-1 to TRBJ1-1; D is perhaps TRBD1 (6 bases). Germline V gene sequence: CDR1 DFQATT, CDR2 SNEGSKA (reference sequence). The CDR3 sequence is 13 residues long. CDR3 sequence: CRRAGEGNTEAFF. For the CDR3, the DNA is TGCAGAAGGGCAGGGGAGGGAAACACTGAAGCTTTCTTT.

This clonotype was seen repeatedly, ten times or more. This chain joins TRBV29-1 and TRBJ2-3; D might be TRBD1 (5 bases). This CDR3 spans 12 amino acids. V was pared by 3 bases and J by 5 bases, with 9 bases between. CDR1 is SQVTM, CDR2 ANQGSEA, per germline. CDR3 sequence reads: CSVDQGLDTQYF. CDR3 bases: TGCAGCGTTGATCAGGGTTTAGATACGCAGTATTTT.

The chain couples TRBV28 to TRBJ2-7; 9 bases are a match to TRBD1. The CDR3 loop spans 17 amino acids. Trimming cost V 6 bases and J 5 bases; bases outside gene matches: 17. Germline CDR1 reads MDHEN; CDR2 reads SYDVKM. The CDR3 sequence is CASRIRTGVFPFHEQYF. The CDR3 coding sequence is TGTGCCAGCAGAATCCGGACAGGGGTCTTCCCTTTCCACGAGCAGTACTTC.

The V and J genes are TRBV5-4 and TRBJ2-3; unclear D gene. With 0 bases removed from V and 4 bases from J, the gap between germline ends came to 6 bases. The CDR3 loop spans 13 amino acids. Germline CDR1 and CDR2: SGHNT and YYREEE (reference sequence). CDR3 amino acids: CASSLALADTQYF. The CDR3 region has the DNA TGTGCCAGCAGCTTGGCACTGGCAGATACGCAGTATTTT.

V gene TRBV11-2 combines with J gene TRBJ2-7; 13 bases are a match to TRBD2. Losses at the gene ends were 4 bases for V and 3 bases for J; bases not matched to a gene: 9. CDR1 is SGHAT and CDR2 is FQNNGV in the germline V gene. The CDR3 has 17 amino acids. The DNA of the CDR3 is TGTGCCAGCAGCTCACTAGCGGGAGGGCTTTGGGACTACGAGCAGTACTTC. Translation gives CASSSLAGGLWDYEQYF.

With regard to this clonotype: A clone one base away is much larger, so this may be a read error. The rearrangement links TRBV5-1 to TRBJ1-4; TRBD1 matches 7 bases. CDR1 and CDR2 (germline): SGHRS, YFSETQ. The length of the CDR3 is 14 residues. The CDR3, as DNA: TGCGCCAGCAGCCCGACAGGGCGATACGAAAAACTGTCTTTT. This codes for CASSPTGRYEKLSF.

This clonotype was recorded at least ten times. This CDR3 is CASGVQETQYF. The CDR3 bases are TGTGCCAGCGGGGTCCAAGAGACCCAGTACTTC. This chain links TRBV19 with TRBJ2-5, with a weak D call TRBD2 (5 bases). CDR1 LNHDA and CDR2 SQIVND come from the germline V gene (reference sequence). The V and J ends lost 9 bases and 1 base respectively, with 6 bases between them. CDR3 length: 11 amino acids.

To note about this clonotype: Since the CDR3 does not end with the conserved phenylalanine or tryptophan, this likely comes from a read error. The rearrangement joins TRBV2 to TRBJ2-1, with 10 bases matching TRBD2. This CDR3 spans 14 amino acids. V lost 5 bases to trimming and J lost 8 bases; unmatched junction nucleotides: 6. From germline, CDR1 is SNHLY and CDR2 FYNNEI. Written as DNA, the CDR3 is TGTGCCAGCAGTTTGGGGACTAGCGTCGATGAGCAGTTCCTC. The encoded protein is CASSLGTSVDEQFL.

This clonotype was seen many times. CDR3 sequence: CASSEVPGTEAFF. The CDR3 DNA reads as TGTGCCAGCAGCGAAGTCCCGGGCACTGAAGCTTTCTTT. The chain links TRBV27 to TRBJ1-1; D not certain. Germline CDR1 is MNHEY and CDR2 is SMNVEV (reference sequence). This CDR3 is 13 amino acids long. Between the trimmed V and J ends, which lost 6 bases and 4 bases, there was a span of 12 bases.

This clonotype occurred many times. CDR3 DNA sequence: TGTGCCAGCAGTTTATCTGGGCGGATGGGGACAGGGAATCAGCCCCAGCATTTT. This sequence encodes CASSLSGRMGTGNQPQHF. The chain is built from TRBV28 and TRBJ1-5; 9 bases line up with TRBD1. Unmatched junction bases numbered 11, after V lost 1 base and J lost 4 bases. CDR1 is MDHEN and CDR2 is SYDVKM in the germline V gene. The CDR3 runs 18 residues.

This clonotype was recorded many times. This chain joins TRBV20-1 and TRBJ1-5; the match to TRBD1 covers 9 bases. This CDR3 is 14 amino acids long. Germline V lookup: CDR1 DFQATT, CDR2 SNEGSKA (reference sequence). The J segment lost 3 bases and the V segment lost 7 bases, leaving 7 bases of the junction unmatched. For the CDR3, the DNA is TGCAGTGTGAGACAGGGGGACCTCAATCAGCCCCAGCATTTT. It yields the protein CSVRQGDLNQPQHF.

This clonotype appeared many times. V and J are TRBV20-1 and TRBJ2-7; D gene unclear. V was shortened by 0 bases and J by 3 bases, with 12 bases between the two germline ends. The germline CDR1 and CDR2 sequences are DFQATT and SNEGSKA (reference sequence). The CDR3 totals 14 residues. The DNA for the CDR3 is TGCAGTGCTAGAGACCAGCATAAGGGCTACGAGCAGTACTTC. It translates to CSARDQHKGYEQYF.

This clonotype was detected many times. This chain connects TRBV29-1 to TRBJ1-2, with D hard to call. V was cut by 1 base and J by 3 bases, with 6 bases left in between. The CDR3 is 12 residues long. Germline CDR1 and CDR2: SQVTM and ANQGSEA. CDR3 nucleotide sequence: TGCAGCGTTGAAGGACCCCACTATGGCTACACCTTC. It encodes CSVEGPHYGYTF.

There are a few counts of this clonotype. A much larger clonotype is one base distant, so this may be a read error. The chain uses TRBV7-6 and TRBJ1-1, with D uncertain. Between the trimmed V and J ends, which lost 3 bases and 4 bases, there was a span of 9 bases. Germline assignment: CDR1 SGHVS and CDR2 FNYEAQ. CDR3 length: 13 amino acids. The CDR3 DNA follows: TGTGCCAGCAGCTTCGGGAGGATCACTGAAGCTTTCTTT. Its protein is CASSFGRITEAFF.

The rearrangement joins TRBV3-1 to TRBJ2-2; 8 positions agree with TRBD2. In germline, CDR1 is LGHDT, CDR2 YNNKEL (reference sequence). The CDR3 runs 18 residues. Unmatched junction bases numbered 10, after V lost 0 bases and J lost 4 bases. The CDR3 reads CASSQDPPGGPITGELFF. The CDR3 bases are TGTGCCAGCAGCCAAGATCCCCCGGGGGGGCCAATCACCGGGGAGCTGTTTTTT. The full variable domain, with the rest looked up from reference TRBV3-1 and TRBJ2-2, is DTAVSQTPKYLVTQMGNDKSIKCEQNLGHDTMYWYKQDSKKFLKIMFSYNNKELIINETVPNRFSPKSPDKAHLNLHINSLELGDSAVYFCASSQDPPGGPITGELFFGEGSRLTVL.

Here the CDR3 DNA reads TGTGCCAGCAGCCCCGGGACAGGGGGCGAAGGCTACACCGGGGAGCTGTTTTTT. Protein sequence: CASSPGTGGEGYTGELFF. The chain joins TRBV9 to TRBJ2-2; TRBD1 matches at 12 bases. J was trimmed by 3 bases and V by 4 bases; bases with no gene match: 10. Germline CDR1 is SGDLS and CDR2 is YYNGEE. The CDR3 consists of 18 residues.

This clonotype appeared many times. This chain connects TRBV6-1 to TRBJ1-6, with D perhaps matching TRBD1 (6 bases). The CDR3 runs 12 residues. Germline V gene data show CDR1 as MNHNS and CDR2 as SASEGT. V was pared by 6 bases and J by 9 bases, with 9 bases between. Here the CDR3 DNA reads TGTGCCAGCAGCATCAGGGGTTCACCCCTCCACTTT. Amino acid sequence: CASSIRGSPLHF.

This clonotype has ten or more counts. This chain joins TRBV28 and TRBJ1-4; D possibly corresponds to TRBD1 (6 bases). V was cut by 6 bases and J by 6 bases, with 14 bases left in between. The germline gives CDR1 MDHEN, CDR2 SYDVKM. CDR3 length: 14 amino acids. The CDR3 nucleotides read TGTGCCAGCAGGCGAGGACAGATCTATGAAAAACTGTTTTTT. It yields the protein CASRRGQIYEKLFF. Filled out from reference TRBV28 and TRBJ1-4, the complete variable domain reads DVKVTQSSRYLVKRTGEKVFLECVQDMDHENMFWYRQDPGLGLRLIYFSYDVKMKEKGDIPEGYSVSREKKERFSLILESASTNQTSMYLCASRRGQIYEKLFFGSGTQLSVL.

In this sample, this clonotype turned up many times. This sequence joins TRBV6-1 and TRBJ1-1, with TRBD1 identical over 9 bases. V was clipped by 4 bases and J by 4 bases; unmatched bases: 7. The CDR3 consists of 15 residues. The germline gives CDR1 MNHNS, CDR2 SASEGT. The CDR3 protein is CASSATGGGSTEAFF. The CDR3 coding sequence is TGTGCCAGCAGTGCAACAGGGGGCGGTTCCACTGAAGCTTTCTTT.

This clonotype occurred many times. The CDR3, as DNA: TGTGCCAGCAGCTTAGCGCGGACTAGCGGAGATACGCAGTATTTT. Translation: CASSLARTSGDTQYF. V gene TRBV13 combines with J gene TRBJ2-3; 10 bases fit TRBD2. CDR3 length: 15 amino acids. V lost 1 base, J lost 5 bases, and 3 bases stayed unmatched. Per germline, CDR1 PRHDT and CDR2 FYEKMQ (reference sequence).

In its sample, this clonotype was seen many times. The gene calls are TRBV7-2 and TRBJ2-7, with D perhaps TRBD1 or TRBD2 (6 bases each). This CDR3 contains 19 residues. V was cut by 8 bases and J by 3 bases, with 32 bases left in between. Per the germline V gene, CDR1 is SGHTA and CDR2 is FQGNSA. The CDR3, as DNA: TGTGCCAGCGGCCCGGGGGCCTACAAAATCGATCCCCTAGGCTACGAGCAGTACTTC. It translates to CASGPGAYKIDPLGYEQYF.

The gene calls are TRBV2 and TRBJ2-1, with D perhaps given as TRBD1 or TRBD2 (6 bases each). Trimming shortened V by 3 bases and J by 9 bases, and 9 bases separated the two germline ends. Per the germline V gene, CDR1 is SNHLY and CDR2 is FYNNEI. The CDR3 contains 12 residues. The CDR3 DNA is TGTGCCAGCAGTGATGGGGGGCTTGAGCAGTTCTTC. As protein: CASSDGGLEQFF.

This chain uses TRBV5-1 with TRBJ1-4; no clear D. Per the germline V gene, CDR1 is SGHRS and CDR2 is YFSETQ. There are 14 residues in the CDR3. V lost 5 bases and J lost 4, with 12 bases in between. The CDR3 DNA reads as TGCGCCAGCAGTACTGGACGGATTAATGAAAAACTGTTTTTT. Translation: CASSTGRINEKLFF.

The chain has TRBV19 and TRBJ1-5, with D hard to call. Germline V CDR1 and CDR2: LNHDA, SQIVND (reference sequence). Trimming stripped 3 bases from V and 1 base from J, with 1 base between. The CDR3 covers 12 residues. CDR3 loop: CASSMSNQPQHF. In nucleotides, the CDR3 is TGTGCCAGTAGTATGAGCAATCAGCCCCAGCATTTT.

The sample holds many counts of this clonotype. The V gene is TRBV20-1, the J gene TRBJ2-1, with D perhaps assigned TRBD1 or TRBD2 (5 bases each). Per germline, CDR1 DFQATT and CDR2 SNEGSKA (reference sequence). The CDR3 sequence is 15 residues long. V was trimmed by 0 bases and J by 8 bases, leaving 17 bases between them. The DNA for the CDR3 is TGCAGTGCTAGAGATTTGGGGGAGTGGGGTGATGAGCAGTTCTTC. Translation gives CSARDLGEWGDEQFF.

This clonotype was seen repeatedly, ten times or more. The chain couples TRBV6-2 or TRBV6-3 to TRBJ2-7; 10 bases match TRBD1. The V gene's germline CDR1 is MNHEY and CDR2 SVGEGT. The CDR3 has 16 amino acids. After removal of 5 bases from V and 6 bases from J, the junction contained 13 bases not matched to a gene. CDR3 bases: TGTGCCAGCAGTAACCGAAAACCGGGACAGGGGTCCGAGCAGTACTTC. Residues: CASSNRKPGQGSEQYF.

A note on this clonotype: The junction shows a germline mismatch at one end, possibly a read error. The V call is TRBV5-1, the J call TRBJ2-2; 8 positions match TRBD1. Germline loops: CDR1 SGHRS, CDR2 YFSETQ. The CDR3 totals 17 residues. In DNA, the CDR3 is TGTGCCAGCAGCTTTGTCCGGACAGGGCTTAACACCGGGGAGCTGTTTTTT. Its translation: CASSFVRTGLNTGELFF.

This clonotype was detected ten times or more. This chain joins TRBV7-2 and TRBJ1-2, with 11 positions matching TRBD1. Looked up from germline, CDR1 is SGHTA and CDR2 is FQGNSA. The CDR3 sequence is 16 residues long. V lost 1 base to trimming and J lost 3 bases; unmatched junction nucleotides: 4. Here the CDR3 DNA reads TGTGCCAGCAGCTTAGTAGGGGACAGGGGGGACTATGGCTACACCTTC. Its translation: CASSLVGDRGDYGYTF.

In this sample, this clonotype turned up many times. The genes are TRBV11-1 and TRBJ1-1; TRBD1 matches at 7 bases. CDR3 length: 14 residues. Germline V lookup: CDR1 SGHAT, CDR2 FQDESV (reference sequence). V dropped 0 bases and J dropped 6; count of bases not matched to a gene: 4. CDR3 nucleotide sequence: TGTGCCAGCAGCTTAGCGACAGGGAGTGCTGAAGCTTTCTTT. It specifies CASSLATGSAEAFF.